Below are 6 T cell receptor beta chains sequenced from a single sample in a study of Graves' ophthalmopathy and Graves' hyperthyroidism. Transcripts of RNA were the source for amplifying TCR beta CDR3 regions. A first-round RT-PCR used HTBI primers, followed by a second-round multiplex PCR. TCRdb independently ran MiXCR on the multiplex PCR reads; one entry per CDR3 protein. The sample records about 600,000 distinct CDR3 sequences, less than 40% being singletons. The sequencing input was peripheral blood or thyroid tissue (not recorded which). The receptors originated from an adult man with Graves' hyperthyroidism.

As concerns this clonotype: With a much larger clone just one base away, this may be a read error. Written as DNA, the CDR3 is TGTGCCAGTAGTCCAGCCGGGCGGCCCAATCAGCCCCAGCATTTT. Protein sequence: CASSPAGRPNQPQHF. The V gene is TRBV19, the J gene TRBJ1-5; no clear D. V gave up 5 bases and J gave up 3 bases, with 14 bases separating them. Germline-derived CDR1 and CDR2 are LNHDA and SQIVND (reference sequence). The CDR3 has 15 residues. The complete variable domain, with remaining parts taken from reference TRBV19 and TRBJ1-5, reads DGGITQSPKYLFRKEGQNVTLSCEQNLNHDAMYWYRQDPGQGLRLIYYSQIVNDFQKGDIAEGYSVSREKKESFPLTVTSAQKNPTAFYLCASSPAGRPNQPQHFGDGTRLSIL.

This clonotype was counted between two and nine times. The chain carries TRBV7-9 and TRBJ1-1, with 9 bases identical to TRBD1. Losses at the gene ends were 6 bases for V and 6 bases for J; bases not matched to a gene: 5. Germline V gives CDR1 SEHNR, CDR2 FQNEAQ (reference sequence). CDR3 length: 13 residues. CDR3 residues: CASSSTGGPEAFF. The CDR3 DNA reads TGTGCCAGCAGTAGCACAGGGGGCCCTGAAGCTTTCTTT.

The rearrangement uses TRBV2 and TRBJ2-5; TRBD1 aligns across 7 bases. Germline V lookup: CDR1 SNHLY, CDR2 FYNNEI. V lost 7 bases to trimming and J lost 2 bases; unmatched junction nucleotides: 7. The length of the CDR3 is 14 residues. In nucleotides, the CDR3 is TGTGCCAGCATAGGGACAGCATCGCAAGAGACCCAGTACTTC. Translated: CASIGTASQETQYF.

Many counts were recorded for this clonotype. The chain carries TRBV20-1 and TRBJ2-7; a possible D gene is TRBD1 (6 bases). The CDR3 spans 16 residues. Germline V gives CDR1 DFQATT, CDR2 SNEGSKA (reference sequence). V lost 6 bases and J lost 3, with 24 bases in between. CDR3 sequence (DNA): TGCAGTGCAACCCCCAGAAACCGGGACACTGACTACGAGCAGTACTTC. Translation: CSATPRNRDTDYEQYF.

As to this clonotype: Relative to the germline gene, one junction end is altered; a read error may explain this. V and J are TRBV7-9 and TRBJ1-2; perhaps TRBD1 as D (5 bases). Germline lookup yields CDR1 SEHNR and CDR2 FQNEAQ (reference sequence). CDR3 length equals 13 residues. The CDR3 DNA sequence: TGTGCCGGCAGCTTAGAGGGGCCCGGTGGCTACACCTTC. As protein: CAGSLEGPGGYTF. The full variable domain, with the rest looked up from reference TRBV7-9 and TRBJ1-2, is DTGVSQNPRHKITKRGQNVTFRCDPISEHNRLYWYRQTLGQGPEFLTYFQNEAQLEKSRLLSDRFSAERPKGSFSTLEIQRTEQGDSAMYLCAGSLEGPGGYTFGSGTRLTVV.

This clonotype was seen ten or more times. The chain links TRBV29-1 to TRBJ2-7; 8 bases are a match to TRBD1. The CDR3 totals 15 residues. J was trimmed by 2 bases and V by 4 bases; bases with no gene match: 10. Germline CDR1 and CDR2: SQVTM and ANQGSEA. This CDR3 is CSVGTGKKPTYEQYF. CDR3 DNA: TGCAGCGTTGGGACAGGGAAAAAGCCCACCTACGAGCAGTACTTC.